This T cell receptor beta chain is drawn from a study of T cells expressing NK-cell markers. As to this clonotype: What it binds is not known.

The CDR3 contains 14 residues. Germline CDR1 reads DFQATT; CDR2 reads SNEGSKA (reference sequence). Reanalyzing the 5' RACE reads, TCRdb keeps one entry per CDR3 protein, without DNA. This sample's clone table lists hundreds of thousands of distinct CDR3 sequences. Study results and limitations: These clonotypes additionally ranked first within the CD3+CD56-NKG2C+ fraction of a few donors. The study left the HCMV specificity of expanded NKG2C+ T cell clones unresolved.

The sample taken for sequencing was blood T cells: a sorted CD56 or NKG2C T cell subset, CD4+ or CD8+ T cells, or bulk PBMC T cells (not recorded which). The clonotype comes from a man aged 18 to 35 in good health. The V and J genes are TRBV20-1 and TRBJ1-2. CDR3 sequence reads: CSAGGGTRNYGYTF.